This T cell receptor beta chain was documented in a study of cytomegalovirus exposure and HLA in healthy donors. Overall study findings and caveats: TCR beta chain V- and J-gene trimming was linked, in a later analysis, to a missense variant in DCLRE1C. An analysis that was carried out later associated about 17,000 TCR beta sequences with HLA alleles at 0.05 false discovery rate.

Concerning this clone: Antigen unknown.

Amplification used 60 Vbeta primers and 13 Jbeta primers. Clones were read by immunoSEQ multiplex PCR, and TCRdb kept only the in-frame ones, dropping some. The repertoire table contains tens of thousands of clones. This CDR3 has 13 amino acids. Germline lookup yields CDR1 MNHNS and CDR2 SASEGT. The V end lost 1 base, the J end lost 4 bases, and 8 bases lay between the germline ends. The donors were healthy bone marrow donors. Despite likely unrecorded immune exposures, the donors were nominally healthy at the time of sampling. The chain is built from TRBV6-1 and TRBJ2-7; D unresolved. The material sequenced was PBMCs. The TCR originated in a woman aged 55-69 years in good health and CMV-seropositive. The CDR3, as DNA: TGTGCCAGCAGTGAAGAGGAGCCTTACGAGCAGTACTTC. Its protein product is CASSEEEPYEQYF.